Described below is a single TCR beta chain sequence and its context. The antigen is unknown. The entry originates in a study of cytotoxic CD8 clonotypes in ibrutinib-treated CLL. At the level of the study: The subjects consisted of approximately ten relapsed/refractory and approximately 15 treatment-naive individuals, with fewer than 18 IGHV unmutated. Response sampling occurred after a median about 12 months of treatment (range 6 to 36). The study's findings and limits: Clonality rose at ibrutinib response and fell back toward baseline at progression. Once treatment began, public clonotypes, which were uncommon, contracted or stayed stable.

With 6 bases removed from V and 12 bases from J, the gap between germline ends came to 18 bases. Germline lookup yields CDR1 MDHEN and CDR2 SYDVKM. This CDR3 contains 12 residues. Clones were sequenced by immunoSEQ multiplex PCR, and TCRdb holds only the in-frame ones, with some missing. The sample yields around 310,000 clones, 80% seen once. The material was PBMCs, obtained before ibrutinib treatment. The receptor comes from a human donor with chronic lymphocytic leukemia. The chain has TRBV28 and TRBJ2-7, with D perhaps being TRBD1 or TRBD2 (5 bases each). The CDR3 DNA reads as TGTGCCAGCAGACCCTCTCTCGGGGCGTCGTACTTC. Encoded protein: CASRPSLGASYF.